This is a list of T cell receptor beta chains from one sample in a study of memory CD4+ T cells and cytomegalovirus serostatus. Generated by immunoSEQ multiplex PCR, the TCRdb table keeps only in-frame clones and is missing some. Of roughly 50,000 clones in the sample, roughly 73% were seen once. The sequencing sample was made of memory CD4+ T cells from blood. The receptors were gathered from an adult in good health and CMV-seronegative. CDR3s include the opening cysteine and the closing phenylalanine or tryptophan. The D gene is left open where the match is weak. The listing skips clone size in some rows; elsewhere it reads once, few, many or a size class.

TRBV2	-	TRBD1	TRBJ1-4	TGTGCCAGCAGTAAGACAGGGGGAATCACTGAAAAACTGTTTTTT	CASSKTGGITEKLFF
TRBV6-6	-	TRBD1	TRBJ2-1	TGTGCCAGCAGCACGGGGACAGGCAATGAGCAGTTCTTC	CASSTGTGNEQFF
TRBV7-6	once	-	TRBJ2-3	TGTGCCAGCAGTGTGCAGGATCAGGGGACAGATACGCAGTATTTT	CASSVQDQGTDTQYF
TRBV19	-	TRBD1	TRBJ1-5	TGTGCCAGCGACAGGGATAATCAGCCCCAGCATTTT	CASDRDNQPQHF
TRBV5-1	-	TRBD1	TRBJ2-1	TGCGCCAGCAGCTTGCCGACAGGGGCCTACAATGAGCAGTTCTTC	CASSLPTGAYNEQFF
TRBV4-2	-	TRBD2	TRBJ2-3	TGTGCCAGCAGCCAAGAAGGATTAGGGACTAGGAGAGGGGGGTTT	CASSQEGLGTRRGGF
TRBV16	-	-	TRBJ1-5	TGTGCCAGCAGCCAAACCTCAGGTAATCAGCCCCAGCATTTT	CASSQTSGNQPQHF
TRBV2	-	TRBD2	TRBJ2-5	TGTGCCAGCAGAAAAGGGAGGGAAGAGACCCAGTACTTC	CASRKGREETQYF
TRBV9	-	TRBD1	TRBJ1-4	TGTGCCAGCAGCGCGGGACAGTTTGCAACTAATGAAAAACTGTTTTTT	CASSAGQFATNEKLFF
TRBV10-1	-	-	TRBJ2-7	TGCGCCAGTCCCACTAAGAGCAGTTCCTACGAGCAGTACTTC	CASPTKSSSYEQYF
TRBV7-2	-	TRBD2	TRBJ2-7	TGTGCCAGCAGCTCGTCCTTGGCGGGGGGAGAGCAGTACTTC	CASSSSLAGGEQYF
TRBV5-6	-	-	TRBJ1-5	TGTGCCAGCAGCTTTCAGGGACACCCCAATCAGCCCCAGCATTTT	CASSFQGHPNQPQHF
TRBV5-1	-	-	TRBJ1-4	TGCGCCAGCAGCTTGGCCCTTGGGCAGGGAGCAAAACTGTTTTTT	CASSLALGQGAKLFF
TRBV19	medium-sized	-	TRBJ1-2	TGTGCCAGTAGTCGCCAGGGAAATGGCTACACCTTC	CASSRQGNGYTF
TRBV5-1	-	-	TRBJ2-5	TGCGCCAGCAGCTTGGCCGGGCGCCTAGAGGAGACCCAGTACTTC	CASSLAGRLEETQYF
TRBV10-3	-	-	TRBJ2-7	TGTGCCATCAGGGCCACGGGCAACGACGAGCAGTACTTC	CAIRATGNDEQYF
TRBV11-2	-	-	TRBJ1-4	TGTGCCAGCAGCCCGTCCCGGCCTGCTAATGAAAAACTGTTTTTT	CASSPSRPANEKLFF
TRBV19	few	-	TRBJ2-1	TGTGCCAGTAGCCGTGGGGACAAGTACAATGAGCAGTTCTTC	CASSRGDKYNEQFF
TRBV5-1	-	TRBD1	TRBJ1-1	TGCGCCTGCAGACAGGGGAACACTGAAGCTTTCTTT	CACRQGNTEAFF
TRBV6-6	few	-	TRBJ2-4	TGTGCCAGCAGTTCCAATCAGGGGTCTCAGTACTTC	CASSSNQGSQYF
TRBV18	-	TRBD1	TRBJ1-4	TGTGCCAGCTCAGCCAGGGGGATTGGCGCAACTAATGAAAAACTGTTTTTT	CASSARGIGATNEKLFF
TRBV7-2	-	-	TRBJ2-7	TGTGCCAGCAGCCCCGACCGGGCGATCAGACTCGAGCAGTACTTC	CASSPDRAIRLEQYF
TRBV5-1	once	-	TRBJ1-2	TGCGCCAGCAGCTTCAGGGGAGAGGGCTACACCTTC	CASSFRGEGYTF
TRBV5-6	-	TRBD1	TRBJ2-3	TGTGCCAGCAGCGGGACAGAAAGCACAGATACGCAGTATTTT	CASSGTESTDTQYF
TRBV30	-	TRBD1	TRBJ2-7	TGTGCCTGGAATCCGTGGGACAGGCCCAACGAGCAGTACTTC	CAWNPWDRPNEQYF
TRBV7-2	-	-	TRBJ1-6	TGTGCCAGCAGCCCCCGGGGGGGGAGACATAATTCACCCCTCCACTTT	CASSPRGGRHNSPLHF
TRBV4-2	-	-	TRBJ1-5	TGTGCCAGCAGCCAAGATGGTCGGCAGCCCCAGCATTTT	CASSQDGRQPQHF
TRBV30	-	-	TRBJ1-1	TGTGCCTGGATGCCTGGGTCCACTGAAGCTTTCTTT	CAWMPGSTEAFF
TRBV20-1	-	TRBD1	TRBJ2-7	TGCAGTGGCAGGGGGACCTACGAGCAGTACTTC	CSGRGTYEQYF
TRBV5-1	few	-	TRBJ1-3	TGCGCCAGCAGCGGGGGACAATTAGGAAACACCATATATTTT	CASSGGQLGNTIYF
TRBV10-2	-	-	TRBJ2-1	TGCGCCAGCAGCCCCGGGGTCTACAATGAGCAGTTCTTC	CASSPGVYNEQFF
TRBV2	-	TRBD2	TRBJ2-2	TGTGCCAGCAGGGGGGGGATAGCGGGCACCGGGGAGCTGTTTTTT	CASRGGIAGTGELFF
TRBV5-1	-	-	TRBJ2-1	TGCGCCAGCAGCTTGGTGGACAGCTACAATGAGCAGTTCTTC	CASSLVDSYNEQFF
TRBV7-9	-	-	TRBJ1-2	TGTGCCAGCAGCTTAGAGGTTGGCAGGGGAGGGTATGGCTACACCTTC	CASSLEVGRGGYGYTF
TRBV11-3	-	-	TRBJ2-2	TGTGCCAGCAGCCCACGAGGGGCCGCCGGGGAGCTGTTTTTT	CASSPRGAAGELFF
TRBV19	once	-	TRBJ1-1	TGTGCCAGTAGTATAGATGGGCGGAACACTGAAGCTTTCTTT	CASSIDGRNTEAFF
TRBV7-2	-	-	TRBJ2-3	TGTGCCAGCAGCTACACAGATACGCAGTATTTT	CASSYTDTQYF
TRBV5-1	-	-	TRBJ1-6	TGCGCCAGCAGCTTGGATGGGGGCAGGACCTATAATTCACCCCTCCACTTT	CASSLDGGRTYNSPLHF
TRBV4-1	-	TRBD2	TRBJ2-1	TGCGCCAGCAGCCAAGTCAACCTCGTAGCGGGAGGGATGGTTGAGCAGTTCTTC	CASSQVNLVAGGMVEQFF
TRBV6-5	-	-	TRBJ2-7	TGTGCCAGCAGTTACGACTCCTACGAGCAGTACTTC	CASSYDSYEQYF
TRBV7-9	few	TRBD2	TRBJ2-1	TGTGCCAGCAGCAAAGATATAGCGGGGGGTCATCATGAGCAGTTCTTC	CASSKDIAGGHHEQFF
TRBV7-9	-	TRBD2	TRBJ2-5	TGTGCCAGCAGCTCAATCGGGACTAGCGGTCAAGAGACCCAGTACTTC	CASSSIGTSGQETQYF
TRBV5-4	-	TRBD1	TRBJ2-7	TGTGCCAGCAGCGGACGGACAGGGGTCAACGAGCAGTACTTC	CASSGRTGVNEQYF
TRBV28	-	TRBD2	TRBJ2-3	TGTGCCAGCAGTTTAACACTAGCGGGGGCCAGGGACACAGATACGCAGTATTTT	CASSLTLAGARDTDTQYF
TRBV11-2	-	TRBD2	TRBJ2-1	TGTGCCAGCAGCTTAGTCCCTAGCGGGGGGGCGGATAAAAATGAGCAGTTCTTC	CASSLVPSGGADKNEQFF
TRBV21-1	once	-	TRBJ1-2	TGTGCCAGCAGCAAAATGGAAGGGTGTCCCAATGACTACACCTTC	CASSKMEGCPNDYTF